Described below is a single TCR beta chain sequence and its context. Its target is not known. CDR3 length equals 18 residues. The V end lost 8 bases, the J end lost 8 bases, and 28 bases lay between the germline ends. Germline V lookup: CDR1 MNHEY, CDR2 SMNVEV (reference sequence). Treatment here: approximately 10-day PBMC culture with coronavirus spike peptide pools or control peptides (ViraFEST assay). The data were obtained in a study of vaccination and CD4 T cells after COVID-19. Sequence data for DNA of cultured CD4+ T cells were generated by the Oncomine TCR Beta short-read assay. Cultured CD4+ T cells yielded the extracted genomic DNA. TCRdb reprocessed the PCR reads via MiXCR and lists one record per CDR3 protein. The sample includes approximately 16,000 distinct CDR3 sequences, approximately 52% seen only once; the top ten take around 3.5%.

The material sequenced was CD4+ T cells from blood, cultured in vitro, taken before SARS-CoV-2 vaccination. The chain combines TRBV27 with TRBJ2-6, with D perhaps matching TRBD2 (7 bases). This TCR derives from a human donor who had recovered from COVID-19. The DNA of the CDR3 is TGTGCCAGCCGACTCTCTGCCTCCGGGGGGCCGGGGACCAACGTCCTGACTTTC. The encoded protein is CASRLSASGGPGTNVLTF.